Here is one TCR beta chain with its context. This sample stems from a study of STAT5B mutations in CD4+ large granular lymphocyte leukemia. The repertoire was sequenced with immunoSEQ multiplex PCR; TCRdb's copy has only in-frame clones and lacks some. The table has about 32,000 clones, around two thirds seen once; the top ten hold 0.4% to 0.45%. This CDR3 region has 13 residues. Germline CDR1 is GTSNPN and CDR2 is SVGIG (reference sequence). Trimming removed 3 bases at V and 4 bases at J, with 12 bases between. The sequencing sample was made of CD4+ T cells from blood buffy coats. This chain links TRBV30 with TRBJ1-1; no reliable D call. This clonotype originated in a human donor in good health. The CDR3 sequence: CAWRRDLSTEAFF. The CDR3 nucleotides read TGTGCCTGGAGACGGGATTTAAGCACTGAAGCTTTCTTT.